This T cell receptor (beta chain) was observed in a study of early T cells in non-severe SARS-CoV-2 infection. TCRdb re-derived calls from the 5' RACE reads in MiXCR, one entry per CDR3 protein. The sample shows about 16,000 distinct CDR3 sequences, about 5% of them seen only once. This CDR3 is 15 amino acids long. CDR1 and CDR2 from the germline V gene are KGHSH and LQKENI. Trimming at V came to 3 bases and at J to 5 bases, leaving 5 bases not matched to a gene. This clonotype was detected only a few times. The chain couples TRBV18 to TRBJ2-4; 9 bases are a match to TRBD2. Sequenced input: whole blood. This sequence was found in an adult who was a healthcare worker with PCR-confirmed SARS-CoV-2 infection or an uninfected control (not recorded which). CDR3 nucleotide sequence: TGTGCCAGCTCACCTCGGACTAGCGACGAAAACATTCAGTACTTC. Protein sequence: CASSPRTSDENIQYF.